These T cell receptor beta chains were read from a single sample in a study of blood T cell repertoires in COVID-19. Data came from immunoSEQ multiplex PCR; TCRdb stores just in-frame clones and leaves some out. The sample records roughly 80,000 clones, nearly 85% being singletons. Sample: peripheral blood. These receptors were obtained from a woman of 80 years or more with acute or convalescent COVID-19. CDR3s include the opening cysteine and the closing phenylalanine or tryptophan. Fields, in order: clone size, V gene, D gene, J gene, CDR3 DNA, CDR3 protein. A D gene is named only where the DNA matches it firmly. A row's size may be missing; if present it is once, few, many or a size class.

size: once; V: TRBV24-1; D: TRBD2; J: TRBJ2-1; DNA: TGTGCCACCAGTGATCCCGGGACTAGCGGAGTCAATGAGCAGTTCTTC; CDR3: CATSDPGTSGVNEQFF
size: NA; V: TRBV6-5; D: TRBD1; J: TRBJ2-7; DNA: TGTGCCAGCAGTTATACGGGACAGGGGGCATACGAGCAGTACTTC; CDR3: CASSYTGQGAYEQYF
size: NA; V: TRBV5-1; D: TRBD2; J: TRBJ2-1; DNA: TGCGCCAGCAGCTACCGACTAGCGGGACGTGAGCAGTTCTTC; CDR3: CASSYRLAGREQFF
size: NA; V: TRBV27; D: TRBD1; J: TRBJ2-7; DNA: TGTGCCAGCAGTAGGACAGGGGTCTATGAGCAGTACTTC; CDR3: CASSRTGVYEQYF
size: few; V: TRBV28; D: NA; J: TRBJ2-6; DNA: TGTGCCAGCAGCTCCCCTGGCAGGGCTGGGGCCAACGTCCTGACTTTC; CDR3: CASSSPGRAGANVLTF
size: NA; V: TRBV10-3; D: TRBD2; J: TRBJ2-5; DNA: TGTGCCATCAGGACCGGTGGGGGGGAAGAGACCCAGTACTTC; CDR3: CAIRTGGGEETQYF
size: NA; V: TRBV19; D: NA; J: TRBJ2-3; DNA: TGTGCCAGTCACTCCGGAGCAGGGTACACAGATACGCAGTATTTT; CDR3: CASHSGAGYTDTQYF
size: NA; V: TRBV19; D: NA; J: TRBJ2-7; DNA: TGTGCCAGTAGTATAGCGCCGGGAGTAGGCGAGCAGTACTTC; CDR3: CASSIAPGVGEQYF
size: NA; V: TRBV9; D: TRBD2; J: TRBJ2-1; DNA: TGTGCCAGCAGCACTCTAGCGGGAGTCTACAATGAGCAGTTCTTC; CDR3: CASSTLAGVYNEQFF
size: NA; V: TRBV28; D: TRBD1; J: TRBJ2-1; DNA: TGTGCCAGCAGTTTCGGGGACAGAGACAATGAGCAGTTCTTC; CDR3: CASSFGDRDNEQFF
size: NA; V: TRBV7-9; D: TRBD1; J: TRBJ1-5; DNA: TGTGCCAGCAGCAAAGACAGGGACCGGGATCAGCCCCAGCATTTT; CDR3: CASSKDRDRDQPQHF
size: NA; V: TRBV5-1; D: TRBD2; J: TRBJ2-1; DNA: TGCGCCAGCAGCTTGGAACCGGTGGGGACTAGCGGGAGTGATGAGCAGTTCTTC; CDR3: CASSLEPVGTSGSDEQFF
size: NA; V: TRBV24-1; D: TRBD1; J: TRBJ2-4; DNA: TGTGCCACGAAGTCAGGGGGCGCGGAAAACATTCAGTACTTC; CDR3: CATKSGGAENIQYF
size: few; V: TRBV5-1; D: TRBD1; J: TRBJ2-1; DNA: TGCGCCAGCAGCTTGGGGACAGGGGACTACAATGAGCAGTTCTTC; CDR3: CASSLGTGDYNEQFF
size: once; V: TRBV5-1; D: NA; J: TRBJ2-7; DNA: TGCGCCAGCAGCACTGACAGTGACACCTACGAGCAGTACTTC; CDR3: CASSTDSDTYEQYF
size: NA; V: TRBV7-3; D: TRBD2; J: TRBJ2-1; DNA: TGTGCCAGCAGCTTAATGGGCGGGAGTTATGAGCAGTTCTTC; CDR3: CASSLMGGSYEQFF
size: NA; V: TRBV11-2; D: TRBD2; J: TRBJ2-7; DNA: TGTGCCAGCAGCCACGGGACTAGCGGGTCCTACGAGCAGTACTTC; CDR3: CASSHGTSGSYEQYF
size: NA; V: TRBV10-2; D: TRBD2; J: TRBJ2-1; DNA: TGCGCCAGCAGTGTCCACGGACTAGTGGGCTTGAAAGAGCAGTTCTTC; CDR3: CASSVHGLVGLKEQFF
size: NA; V: TRBV7-2; D: NA; J: TRBJ2-7; DNA: TGTGCCAGCAGCTTAGGGGCGGGACCCGCCTACGAGCAGTACTTC; CDR3: CASSLGAGPAYEQYF
size: NA; V: TRBV4-3; D: NA; J: TRBJ2-7; DNA: TGCGCCAGCAGCCAAGATTGGGGCAGTTACGAGCAGTACTTC; CDR3: CASSQDWGSYEQYF
size: NA; V: TRBV4-2; D: NA; J: TRBJ1-1; DNA: TGTGCCAGCAGCCAAGGCCGGACAGTTTCTGAAGCTTTCTTT; CDR3: CASSQGRTVSEAFF
size: NA; V: TRBV19; D: TRBD1; J: TRBJ1-4; DNA: TGTGCCAGTAGTATACGGACAGGTTTCCCCGATGAAAAACTGTTTTTT; CDR3: CASSIRTGFPDEKLFF
size: NA; V: TRBV11-3; D: TRBD1; J: TRBJ2-1; DNA: TGTGCCAGCAGCTTAGGTGGACAGGGGGGCTACAATGAGCAGTTCTTC; CDR3: CASSLGGQGGYNEQFF
size: NA; V: TRBV7-2; D: NA; J: TRBJ2-2; DNA: TGTGCCAGCAGCTGGGGATTGCGAGGGACCGGGGAGCTGTTTTTT; CDR3: CASSWGLRGTGELFF
size: NA; V: TRBV3-1/TRBV3-2; D: TRBD2; J: TRBJ2-2; DNA: TGTGCCAGCAGCCCGTTCACTAGCGCGAACACCGGGGAGCTGTTTTTT; CDR3: CASSPFTSANTGELFF
size: NA; V: TRBV5-1; D: NA; J: TRBJ1-2; DNA: TGCGCCAGCAGCCCCCCCGGGGGGTATGGCTACACCTTC; CDR3: CASSPPGGYGYTF
size: NA; V: TRBV28; D: TRBD1; J: TRBJ2-7; DNA: TGTGCCAGCAGTATCCTGTATTGGGACAGGGGCTCCTACGAGCAGTACTTC; CDR3: CASSILYWDRGSYEQYF
size: NA; V: TRBV5-1; D: NA; J: TRBJ2-7; DNA: TGCGCCAGCAGCTTGGTCCCGGGAGAACATTACGAGCAGTACTTC; CDR3: CASSLVPGEHYEQYF
size: NA; V: TRBV6-5; D: TRBD1; J: TRBJ2-7; DNA: TGTGCCAGCAGCCGGGACAGGGATGCCTACGAGCAGTACTTC; CDR3: CASSRDRDAYEQYF
size: NA; V: TRBV3-1/TRBV3-2; D: NA; J: TRBJ2-4; DNA: TGTGCCAGCAGCCAAGCAGCGTCTATAGCCAAAAACATTCAGTACTTC; CDR3: CASSQAASIAKNIQYF
size: NA; V: TRBV3-1/TRBV3-2; D: NA; J: TRBJ1-6; DNA: TGTGCCAGCAGTCCGACAGGATTCGAGACCCATAATTCACCCCTCCACTTT; CDR3: CASSPTGFETHNSPLHF
size: NA; V: TRBV4-3; D: TRBD2; J: TRBJ2-1; DNA: TGCGCCAGCAGCCAAACTAGCGGGAGAGGGCTTGGCGATGAGCAGTTCTTC; CDR3: CASSQTSGRGLGDEQFF
size: NA; V: TRBV2; D: NA; J: TRBJ2-1; DNA: TGTGCCAGCATCGAAGTTGGGAGCGGCCTCTCCTACAATGAGCAGTTCTTC; CDR3: CASIEVGSGLSYNEQFF
size: NA; V: TRBV7-9; D: NA; J: TRBJ2-5; DNA: TGTGCCAGCAGCTCAGGGCGGTCGGGAGGGGGCTTCCAAGAGACCCAGTACTTC; CDR3: CASSSGRSGGGFQETQYF